This passage covers 8 T cell receptor beta chains from one sample sequenced in a study of T cell changes during pregnancy in multiple sclerosis. Data came from immunoSEQ multiplex PCR; TCRdb stores just in-frame clones and leaves some out. The sample holds tens of thousands of clones, roughly 90% seen once. Sequenced material: peripheral blood, taken before pregnancy. The receptors here all came from a female donor with multiple sclerosis, enrolled in a pregnancy study.

The chain employs TRBV5-1 and TRBJ1-1; D not certain. Germline CDR1 SGHRS, CDR2 YFSETQ. V gave up 5 bases and J gave up 1 base, with 9 bases separating them. CDR3 length: 13 amino acids. The DNA for the CDR3 is TGCGCCAGCAGGAGTGCAGGGAACACTGAAGCTTTCTTT. Translation gives CASRSAGNTEAFF.

The gene calls are TRBV5-8 and TRBJ1-1; D remains unclear. CDR3 size: 10 residues. V was trimmed by 1 base and J by 7 bases, leaving 2 bases between them. From germline, CDR1 is SGHTS and CDR2 YDEGEE. CDR3 amino acids: CASSLREAFF. CDR3 bases: TGTGCCAGCAGCTTGCGTGAAGCTTTCTTT.

V usage is TRBV6-5 and J usage is TRBJ2-7; the D is unclear. There are 16 residues in the CDR3. Germline V gene sequence: CDR1 MNHEY, CDR2 SVGAGI. V lost 3 bases and J 2 bases, leaving 17 bases between the germline ends. CDR3 coding DNA: TGTGCCAGCAGTTATAACCTTCACCCTGGAGCCTACGAGCAGTACTTC. This encodes CASSYNLHPGAYEQYF.

The V and J genes are TRBV2 and TRBJ2-2; 12 bases are a match to TRBD2. The CDR3 runs to 15 residues. The V segment lost 5 bases and the J segment 7 bases; nucleotides outside the gene matches: 5. Germline CDR1 SNHLY, CDR2 FYNNEI. CDR3: CASSPLAGGVGELFF. CDR3 sequence (DNA): TGTGCCAGCAGTCCCCTAGCGGGGGGGGTCGGGGAGCTGTTTTTT.

CDR3 sequence: CASSPPQGTEAFF. As DNA, the CDR3 is TGTGCCAGCAGCCCCCCCCAGGGAACTGAAGCTTTCTTT. The chain is built from TRBV9 and TRBJ1-1; a possible D gene is TRBD1 (5 bases). Germline lookup yields CDR1 SGDLS and CDR2 YYNGEE. The CDR3 has 13 residues. V was clipped by 4 bases and J by 5 bases, with 12 bases between them.

This chain joins TRBV18 and TRBJ2-5; 7 bases align to TRBD1. The J segment lost 1 base and the V segment lost 5 bases, leaving 4 bases of the junction unmatched. The CDR3 totals 14 residues. CDR1 is KGHSH and CDR2 is LQKENI in the germline V gene. CDR3 nucleotide sequence: TGTGCCAGCTCAAGGGCAGGGGGCCAAGAGACCCAGTACTTC. Protein: CASSRAGGQETQYF.

CDR3 in DNA: TGTGCCAGCAGCTTCGTGACTAGAGGAGAGACCCAGTACTTC. It yields the protein CASSFVTRGETQYF. The chain uses TRBV7-2 and TRBJ2-5; maybe TRBD2 (6 bases). Between the trimmed V and J ends, which lost 3 bases and 4 bases, there was a span of 12 bases. CDR3 size: 14 residues. Germline lookup yields CDR1 SGHTA and CDR2 FQGNSA.

J is TRBJ1-1 and V is TRBV10-3, with D hard to call. V was pared by 4 bases and J by 1 base, with 7 bases between. The CDR3 sequence is 13 residues long. Per the germline V gene, CDR1 is ENHRY and CDR2 is SYGVKD. The CDR3 loop reads CAISGPGNTEAFF. Written as DNA, the CDR3 is TGTGCCATCAGTGGTCCGGGGAACACTGAAGCTTTCTTT.